This T cell receptor beta chain derives from a study of T cells expressing NK-cell markers. Findings of the study overall: These clonotypes also led the CD3+CD56-NKG2C+ fraction in four donors.

From its re-call of the 5' RACE reads, TCRdb lists each CDR3 protein once, without DNA. Its listing shows about 460,000 distinct CDR3 sequences. As to this clonotype: Its target is not known.

Germline V gives CDR1 MNHGY, CDR2 SVAAGI. The CDR3 is 16 amino acids. The sample taken for sequencing was blood T cells: a sorted CD56 or NKG2C T cell subset, CD4+ or CD8+ T cells, or bulk PBMC T cells (not recorded which). The source is a woman aged 45-60 years in good health. This chain connects TRBV6-9 to TRBJ2-7; TCRdb returns TRBD2, unconfirmable since there is no DNA. The chain's CDR3 is CASFRKRLAKTYEQYF.